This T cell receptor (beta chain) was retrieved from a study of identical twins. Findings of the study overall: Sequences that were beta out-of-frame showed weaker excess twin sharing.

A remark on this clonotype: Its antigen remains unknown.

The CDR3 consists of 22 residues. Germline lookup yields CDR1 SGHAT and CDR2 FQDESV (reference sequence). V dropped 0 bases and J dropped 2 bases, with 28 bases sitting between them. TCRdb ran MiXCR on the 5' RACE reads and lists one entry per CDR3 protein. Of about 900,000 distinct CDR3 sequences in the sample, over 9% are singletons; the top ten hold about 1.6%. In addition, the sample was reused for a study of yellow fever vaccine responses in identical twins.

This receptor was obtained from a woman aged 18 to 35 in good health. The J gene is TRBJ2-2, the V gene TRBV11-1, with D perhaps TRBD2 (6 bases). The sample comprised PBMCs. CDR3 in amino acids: CASSLAPNRVLGTRPNTGELFF. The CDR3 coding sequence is TGTGCCAGCAGCTTAGCGCCGAATAGGGTGCTTGGGACTCGGCCAAACACCGGGGAGCTGTTTTTT.